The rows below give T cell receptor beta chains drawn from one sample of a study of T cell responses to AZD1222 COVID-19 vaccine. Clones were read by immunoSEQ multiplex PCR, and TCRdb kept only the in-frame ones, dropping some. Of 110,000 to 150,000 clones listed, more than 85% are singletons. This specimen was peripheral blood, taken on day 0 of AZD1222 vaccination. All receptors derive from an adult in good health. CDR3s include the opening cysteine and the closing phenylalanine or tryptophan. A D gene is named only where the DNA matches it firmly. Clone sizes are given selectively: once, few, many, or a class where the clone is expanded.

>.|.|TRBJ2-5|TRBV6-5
CASSYSTPGETQYF
TGTGCCAGCAGTTACTCGACCCCGGGAGAGACCCAGTACTTC
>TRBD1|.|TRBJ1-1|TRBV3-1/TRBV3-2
CASSQYRGLPEAFF
TGTGCCAGCAGCCAATACAGGGGCCTGCCTGAAGCTTTCTTT
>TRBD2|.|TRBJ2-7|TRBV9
CASSVAGTSRPYEQYF
TGTGCCAGCAGCGTGGCAGGGACTAGCCGACCCTACGAGCAGTACTTC
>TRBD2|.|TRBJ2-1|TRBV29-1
CSAGAPSGYNEQFF
TGCAGCGCTGGGGCCCCTAGCGGTTACAATGAGCAGTTCTTC
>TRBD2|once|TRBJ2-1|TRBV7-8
CASSLALAGGYNEQFF
TGTGCCAGCAGCTTAGCACTAGCGGGAGGTTACAATGAGCAGTTCTTC
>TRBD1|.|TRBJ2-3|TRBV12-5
CASGLLTGYTQYF
TGTGCTAGTGGTCTCCTGACAGGGTATACGCAGTATTTT
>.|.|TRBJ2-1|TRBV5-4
CASSLSVDEQFF
TGTGCCAGCAGCCTCAGCGTGGATGAGCAGTTCTTC
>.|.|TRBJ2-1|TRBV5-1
CASSFGQRLPSSYNEQFF
TGCGCCAGCAGCTTCGGGCAGCGGCTCCCTAGCTCCTACAATGAGCAGTTCTTC
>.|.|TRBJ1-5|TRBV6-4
CASSAGISQPQHF
TGTGCCAGCAGTGCCGGGATTTCTCAGCCCCAGCATTTT
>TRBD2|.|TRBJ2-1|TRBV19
CASSITTSGTAGKYNEQFF
TGTGCCAGTAGTATAACGACTAGCGGGACCGCAGGGAAATACAATGAGCAGTTCTTC
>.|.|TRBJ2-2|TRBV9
CASSPKGLSLVTKTGELFF
TGTGCCAGCAGCCCTAAGGGACTTAGCCTCGTGACTAAGACCGGGGAGCTGTTTTTT
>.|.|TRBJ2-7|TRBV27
CASSSERWDEQYF
TGTGCCAGCAGCTCGGAGAGGTGGGACGAGCAGTACTTC
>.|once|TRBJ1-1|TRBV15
CATSSGVRVWTEAFF
TGTGCCACCAGCAGTGGGGTGAGGGTTTGGACTGAAGCTTTCTTT
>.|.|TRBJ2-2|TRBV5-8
CASSLKAWGKGTGELFF
TGTGCCAGCAGCTTGAAGGCGTGGGGGAAGGGGACCGGGGAGCTGTTTTTT
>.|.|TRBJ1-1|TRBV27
CASSSWSPNTEAFF
TGTGCCAGCAGTTCGTGGTCGCCGAACACTGAAGCTTTCTTT
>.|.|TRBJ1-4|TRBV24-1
CATSDSGPNEKLFF
TGTGCCACCAGTGATTCAGGGCCTAATGAAAAACTGTTTTTT
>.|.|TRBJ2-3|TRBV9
CASSVGASRTDTQYF
TGTGCCAGCAGCGTAGGGGCCTCACGCACAGATACGCAGTATTTT
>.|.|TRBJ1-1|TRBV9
CASSPDPRGSWATEAFF
TGTGCCAGCAGCCCTGACCCCCGAGGGAGTTGGGCCACTGAAGCTTTCTTT
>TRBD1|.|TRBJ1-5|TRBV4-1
CASSPVQGRGQPQHF
TGCGCCAGCAGCCCCGTACAGGGGAGGGGTCAGCCCCAGCATTTT
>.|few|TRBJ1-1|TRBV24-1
CATSENGMNTEAFF
TGTGCCACCAGTGAAAACGGTATGAACACTGAAGCTTTCTTT
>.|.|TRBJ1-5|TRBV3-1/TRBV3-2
CASSQGVLEGNSNQPQHF
TGTGCCAGCAGCCAAGGGGTTCTGGAGGGAAATAGCAATCAGCCCCAGCATTTT
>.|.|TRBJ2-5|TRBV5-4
CASSLRGPETQYF
TGTGCCAGCAGCTTGAGGGGCCCAGAGACCCAGTACTTC
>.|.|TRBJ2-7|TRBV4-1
CASSQLGRDEQYF
TGCGCCAGCAGCCAATTAGGAAGGGACGAGCAGTACTTC
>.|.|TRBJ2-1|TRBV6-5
CASTLVLGSYNEQFF
TGTGCCAGCACCCTGGTCCTAGGCTCCTACAATGAGCAGTTCTTC
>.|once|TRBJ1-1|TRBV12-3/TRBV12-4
CASSLNRLGVGFF
TGTGCCAGCAGTTTGAACCGTTTGGGGGTCGGTTTCTTT
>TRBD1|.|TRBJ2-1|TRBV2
CASRRDRGVDEQFF
TGTGCCAGCAGGCGGGACAGGGGCGTCGATGAGCAGTTCTTC
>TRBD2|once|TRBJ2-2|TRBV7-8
CASSPAGTSSSNTGELFF
TGTGCCAGCAGCCCCGCCGGGACTAGTTCTTCTAACACCGGGGAGCTGTTTTTT
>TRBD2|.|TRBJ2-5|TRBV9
CASSAYTGGETQYF
TGTGCCAGCAGCGCGTATACGGGAGGAGAGACCCAGTACTTC
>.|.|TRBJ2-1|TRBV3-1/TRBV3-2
CASSQEGQINEQFF
TGTGCCAGCAGCCAAGAAGGTCAGATCAATGAGCAGTTCTTC
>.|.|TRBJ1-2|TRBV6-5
CASSPQGNYGYTF
TGTGCCAGCAGTCCCCAGGGAAACTATGGCTACACCTTC
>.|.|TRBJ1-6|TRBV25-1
CASSPRGRGTLPLHF
TGTGCCAGCAGTCCCCGGGGGAGGGGAACTCTACCCCTCCACTTT
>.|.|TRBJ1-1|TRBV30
CAWSVRRTQNTEAFF
TGTGCCTGGAGTGTTCGTCGGACCCAGAACACTGAAGCTTTCTTT
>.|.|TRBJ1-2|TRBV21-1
CASSKGVGPVGGGYTF
TGTGCCAGCAGCAAAGGGGTGGGACCAGTCGGTGGTGGCTACACCTTC
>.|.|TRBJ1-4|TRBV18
CASSPGERGRELFF
TGTGCCAGCTCACCGGGTGAACGGGGGCGCGAACTGTTTTTT
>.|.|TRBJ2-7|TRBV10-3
CAISEPRRGWYEQYF
TGTGCCATCAGTGAGCCTAGGAGGGGGTGGTACGAGCAGTACTTC
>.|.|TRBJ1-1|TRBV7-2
CASSLGGATEAFF
TGTGCCAGCAGCTTAGGGGGGGCAACTGAAGCTTTCTTT
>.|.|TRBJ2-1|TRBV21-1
CASSKAGTAAYNEQFF
TGTGCCAGCAGCAAAGCCGGGACAGCAGCCTACAATGAGCAGTTCTTC
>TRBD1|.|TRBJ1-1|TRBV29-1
CSVRTGGTEAFF
TGCAGCGTCAGGACAGGAGGCACTGAAGCTTTCTTT
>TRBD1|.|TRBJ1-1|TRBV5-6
CASSLISYRGGKNTEAFF
TGTGCCAGCAGCCTTATATCCTACAGGGGTGGCAAGAACACTGAAGCTTTCTTT
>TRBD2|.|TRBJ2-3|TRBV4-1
CASSQEGTSGDTDTQYF
TGCGCCAGCAGCCAAGAGGGGACTAGCGGGGATACAGATACGCAGTATTTT
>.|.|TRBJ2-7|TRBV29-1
CSVEAGPTYEQYF
TGCAGCGTAGAAGCGGGCCCGACCTACGAGCAGTACTTC
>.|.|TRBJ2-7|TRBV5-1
CASSPSGQPYEQYF
TGCGCCAGCAGTCCCTCAGGACAGCCCTACGAGCAGTACTTC
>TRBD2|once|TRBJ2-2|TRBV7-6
CASSALAGGHTGELFF
TGTGCCAGCAGCGCTCTAGCGGGAGGCCACACCGGGGAGCTGTTTTTT
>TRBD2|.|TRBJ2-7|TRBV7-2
CASSPTGTSYHEQYF
TGTGCCAGCAGCCCAACAGGGACTAGTTACCACGAGCAGTACTTC
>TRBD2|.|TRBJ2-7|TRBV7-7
CASSRGVSYEQYF
TGTGCCAGCAGCCGGGGGGTCTCCTACGAGCAGTACTTC
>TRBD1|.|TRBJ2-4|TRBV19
CASSSIRQGAKNIQYF
TGTGCCAGTAGTTCGATTCGACAGGGGGCCAAAAACATTCAGTACTTC
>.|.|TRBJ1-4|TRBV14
CASSQVLAPNEKLFF
TGTGCCAGCAGCCAAGTACTGGCACCCAATGAAAAACTGTTTTTT
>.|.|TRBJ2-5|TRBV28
CASSLGQQYQETQYF
TGTGCCAGCAGTTTAGGCCAACAGTACCAAGAGACCCAGTACTTC
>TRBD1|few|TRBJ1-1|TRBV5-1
CASRTGGDTEAFF
TGCGCCAGCCGGACAGGGGGGGATACTGAAGCTTTCTTT
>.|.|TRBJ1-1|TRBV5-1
CASSPGSNTEAFF
TGCGCCAGCAGCCCAGGATCCAACACTGAAGCTTTCTTT